This passage covers 2 T cell receptor beta chains from one sample sequenced in a study of T cell repertoires in cytomegalovirus infection. TCRdb redid the calling of the reads with MiXCR, one entry per CDR3 protein. The table includes more than 650,000 distinct CDR3 sequences, roughly a third detected once. The sample taken for sequencing was PBMCs. These receptors all stem from a human donor in good health (CMV status not recorded). Some clones in this sample may be carry-over from other donors' samples.

As concerns this clonotype: A read error is possible here, since a much larger clone lies one base away. CDR3 nucleotide sequence: TGTGCCAGCAGCCAACAGGGGGCGCGGGGCTACACCTTC. Translated: CASSQQGARGYTF. This chain uses TRBV7-9 with TRBJ1-2; 9 bases map to TRBD1. The germline V gene encodes CDR1 SEHNR and CDR2 FQNEAQ (reference sequence). The CDR3 extends over 13 amino acids. Unmatched junction bases numbered 6, after V lost 5 bases and J lost 8 bases.

This clonotype came up a few times. V is TRBV18 and J is TRBJ2-3, with D perhaps TRBD1 (5 bases). The CDR3 covers 17 residues. Germline V gene data show CDR1 as KGHSH and CDR2 as LQKENI. V was cut by 1 base and J by 6 bases, with 20 bases left in between. The CDR3 DNA reads TGTGCCAGCTCACCACTTTTCCTAGACAGTACGACGGATACGCAGTATTTT. It is translated as CASSPLFLDSTTDTQYF.